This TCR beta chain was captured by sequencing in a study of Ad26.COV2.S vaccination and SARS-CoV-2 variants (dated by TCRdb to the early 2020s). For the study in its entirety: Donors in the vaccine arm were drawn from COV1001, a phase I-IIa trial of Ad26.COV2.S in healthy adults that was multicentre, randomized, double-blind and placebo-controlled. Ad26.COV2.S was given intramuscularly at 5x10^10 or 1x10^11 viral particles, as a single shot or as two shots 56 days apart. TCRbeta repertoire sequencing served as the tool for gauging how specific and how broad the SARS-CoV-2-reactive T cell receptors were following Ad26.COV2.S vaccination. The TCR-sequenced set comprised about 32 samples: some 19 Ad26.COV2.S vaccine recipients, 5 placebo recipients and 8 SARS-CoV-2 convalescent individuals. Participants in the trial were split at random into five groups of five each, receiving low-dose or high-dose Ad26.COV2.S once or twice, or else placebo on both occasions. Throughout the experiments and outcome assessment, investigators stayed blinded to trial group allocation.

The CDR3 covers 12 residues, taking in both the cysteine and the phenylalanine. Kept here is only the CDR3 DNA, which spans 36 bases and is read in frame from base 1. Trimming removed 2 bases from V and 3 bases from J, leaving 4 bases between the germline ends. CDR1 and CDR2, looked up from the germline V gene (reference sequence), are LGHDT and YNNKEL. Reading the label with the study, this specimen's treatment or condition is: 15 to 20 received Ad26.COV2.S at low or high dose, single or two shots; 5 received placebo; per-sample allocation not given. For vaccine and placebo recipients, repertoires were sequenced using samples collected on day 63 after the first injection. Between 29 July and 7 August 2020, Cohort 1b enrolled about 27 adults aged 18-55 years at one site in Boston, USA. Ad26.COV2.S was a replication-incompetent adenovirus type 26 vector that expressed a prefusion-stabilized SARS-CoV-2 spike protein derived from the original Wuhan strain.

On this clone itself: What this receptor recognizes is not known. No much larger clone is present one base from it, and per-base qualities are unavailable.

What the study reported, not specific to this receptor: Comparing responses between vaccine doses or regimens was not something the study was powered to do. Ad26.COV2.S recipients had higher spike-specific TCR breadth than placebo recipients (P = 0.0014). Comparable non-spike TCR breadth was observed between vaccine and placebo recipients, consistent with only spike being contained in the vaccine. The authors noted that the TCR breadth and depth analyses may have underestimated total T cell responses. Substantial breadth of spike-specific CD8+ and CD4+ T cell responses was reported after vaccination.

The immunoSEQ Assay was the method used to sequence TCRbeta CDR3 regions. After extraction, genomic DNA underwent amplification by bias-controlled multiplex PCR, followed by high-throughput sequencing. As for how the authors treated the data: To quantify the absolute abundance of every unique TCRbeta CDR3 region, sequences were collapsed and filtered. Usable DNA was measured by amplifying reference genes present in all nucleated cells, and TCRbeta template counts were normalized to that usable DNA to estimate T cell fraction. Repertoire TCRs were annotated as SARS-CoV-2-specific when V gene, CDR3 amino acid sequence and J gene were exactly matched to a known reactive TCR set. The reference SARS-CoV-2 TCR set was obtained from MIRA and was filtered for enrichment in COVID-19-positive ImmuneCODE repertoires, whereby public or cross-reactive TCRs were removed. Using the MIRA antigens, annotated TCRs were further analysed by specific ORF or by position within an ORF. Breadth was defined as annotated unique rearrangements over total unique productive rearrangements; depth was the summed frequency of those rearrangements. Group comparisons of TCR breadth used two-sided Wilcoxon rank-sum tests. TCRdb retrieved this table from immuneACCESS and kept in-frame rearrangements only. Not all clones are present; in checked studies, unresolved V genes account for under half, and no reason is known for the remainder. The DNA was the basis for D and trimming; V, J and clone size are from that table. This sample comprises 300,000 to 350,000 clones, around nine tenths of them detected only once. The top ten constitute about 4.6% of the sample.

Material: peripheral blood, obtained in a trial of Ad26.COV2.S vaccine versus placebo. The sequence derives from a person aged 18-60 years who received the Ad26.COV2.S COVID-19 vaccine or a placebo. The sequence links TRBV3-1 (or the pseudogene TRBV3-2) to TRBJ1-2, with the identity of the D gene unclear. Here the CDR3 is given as CASSQRDYGYTF. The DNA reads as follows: TGTGCCAGCAGCCAAAGGGACTATGGCTACACCTTC.